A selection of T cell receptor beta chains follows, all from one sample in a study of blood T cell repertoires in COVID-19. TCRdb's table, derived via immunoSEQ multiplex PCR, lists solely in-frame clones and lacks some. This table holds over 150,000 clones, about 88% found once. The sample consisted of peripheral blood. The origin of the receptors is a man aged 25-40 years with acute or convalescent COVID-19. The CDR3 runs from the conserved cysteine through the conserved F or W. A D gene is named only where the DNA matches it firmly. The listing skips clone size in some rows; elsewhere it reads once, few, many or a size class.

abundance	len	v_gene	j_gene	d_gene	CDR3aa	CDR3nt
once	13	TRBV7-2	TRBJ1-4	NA	CASSLGPLTELFF	TGTGCCAGCAGCTTAGGTCCCCTTACAGAACTGTTTTTT
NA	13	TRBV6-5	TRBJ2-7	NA	CASYQVGQYEQYF	TGTGCCAGCTACCAGGTAGGACAGTACGAGCAGTACTTC
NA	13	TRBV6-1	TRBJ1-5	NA	CASSEQGFQPQHF	TGTGCCAGCAGTGAACAGGGATTCCAGCCCCAGCATTTT
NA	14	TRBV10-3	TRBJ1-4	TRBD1	CAISDGTANEKLFF	TGTGCCATCAGTGACGGGACAGCTAATGAAAAACTGTTTTTT
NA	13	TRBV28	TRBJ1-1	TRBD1	CASSPRQGSEAFF	TGTGCCAGCAGTCCTAGACAGGGCTCTGAAGCTTTCTTT
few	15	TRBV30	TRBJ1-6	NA	CAWSASGTYNSPLHF	TGTGCCTGGAGTGCCTCCGGGACATACAATTCACCCCTCCACTTT
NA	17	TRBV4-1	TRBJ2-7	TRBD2	CASSQSLASGRYYEQYF	TGCGCCAGCAGCCAATCTTTGGCTAGCGGGAGGTACTACGAGCAGTACTTC
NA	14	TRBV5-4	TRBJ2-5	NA	CASSFATTQETQYF	TGTGCCAGCAGCTTCGCGACTACCCAAGAGACCCAGTACTTC
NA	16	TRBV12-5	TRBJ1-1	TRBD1	CASGLAGQLMNTEAFF	TGTGCTAGTGGTTTGGCGGGACAGCTGATGAACACTGAAGCTTTCTTT
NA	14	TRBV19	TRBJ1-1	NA	CASSPRLWGAEAFF	TGTGCCAGTAGTCCCAGGTTGTGGGGGGCTGAAGCTTTCTTT
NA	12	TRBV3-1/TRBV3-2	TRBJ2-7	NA	CASSQVNYEQYF	TGTGCCAGCAGCCAAGTCAACTACGAGCAGTACTTC
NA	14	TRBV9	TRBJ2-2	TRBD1	CASSVDLGTGILFF	TGTGCCAGCAGCGTGGATCTCGGGACAGGGATTCTGTTTTTT
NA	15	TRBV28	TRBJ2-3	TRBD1	CASGGQVRVPDTQYF	TGTGCCAGCGGGGGACAGGTTAGAGTCCCAGATACGCAGTATTTT
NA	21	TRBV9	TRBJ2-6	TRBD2	CASGVPGLAGVRASGANVLTF	TGTGCCAGCGGAGTCCCGGGACTAGCGGGGGTACGAGCCTCTGGGGCCAACGTCCTGACTTTC
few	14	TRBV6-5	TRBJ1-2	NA	CASRGAATNYGYTF	TGTGCCAGCAGGGGGGCAGCTACTAACTATGGCTACACCTTC
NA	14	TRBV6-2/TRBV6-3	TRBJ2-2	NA	CASSKSGNTGELFF	TGTGCCAGCAGCAAAAGCGGGAACACCGGGGAGCTGTTTTTT
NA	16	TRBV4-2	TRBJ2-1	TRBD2	CASSQLTSGKENEQFF	TGTGCCAGCAGCCAATTGACTAGCGGAAAAGAGAATGAGCAGTTCTTC
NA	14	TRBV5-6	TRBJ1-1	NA	CASSLQGISGEAFF	TGTGCCAGCAGCTTACAGGGTATAAGCGGTGAAGCTTTCTTT
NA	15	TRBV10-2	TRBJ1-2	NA	CASRKETAINYGYTF	TGCGCCAGCAGGAAGGAAACAGCTATCAACTATGGCTACACCTTC
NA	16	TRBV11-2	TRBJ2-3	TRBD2	CASSALAGGLTDTQYF	TGTGCCAGCAGCGCCCTAGCGGGGGGCCTCACAGATACGCAGTATTTT
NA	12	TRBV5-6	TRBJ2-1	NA	CASSLGQNEQFF	TGTGCCAGCAGCTTGGGACAAAATGAGCAGTTCTTC
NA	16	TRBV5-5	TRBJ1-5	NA	CASSLIGPPSNQPQHF	TGTGCCAGCAGCTTGATTGGGCCGCCGAGCAATCAGCCCCAGCATTTT
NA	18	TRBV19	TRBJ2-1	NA	CASSIQPISGKDYNEQFF	TGTGCCAGTAGTATACAACCCATTAGCGGCAAAGATTACAATGAGCAGTTCTTC
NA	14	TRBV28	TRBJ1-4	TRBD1	CASSLTGSGEKLFF	TGTGCCAGCAGCCTGACAGGGAGTGGCGAAAAACTGTTTTTT
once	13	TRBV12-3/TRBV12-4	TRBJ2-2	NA	CASSLGGAGELFF	TGTGCCAGCAGTTTAGGGGGGGCCGGGGAGCTGTTTTTT
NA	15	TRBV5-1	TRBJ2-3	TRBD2	CASSPERGGSDTQYF	TGCGCCAGCAGCCCGGAGCGGGGGGGCTCAGATACGCAGTATTTT
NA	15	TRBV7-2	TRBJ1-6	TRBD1	CASSLARQGNSPLHF	TGTGCCAGCAGCTTAGCGCGACAGGGGAACTCACCCCTCCACTTT
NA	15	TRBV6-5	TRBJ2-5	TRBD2	CASRPGLVDLETQYF	TGTGCCAGCAGACCCGGACTAGTGGACCTCGAGACCCAGTACTTC
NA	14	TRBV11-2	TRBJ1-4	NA	CASSLGRVGEKLFF	TGTGCCAGCAGCTTAGGGAGGGTAGGGGAAAAACTGTTTTTT
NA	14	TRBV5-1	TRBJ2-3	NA	CASSLGAGPDTQYF	TGCGCCAGCAGCTTGGGGGCTGGGCCAGATACGCAGTATTTT
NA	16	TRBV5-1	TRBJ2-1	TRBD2	CASSLGLAGGINEQFF	TGCGCCAGCAGCTTGGGACTAGCGGGAGGAATAAATGAGCAGTTCTTC
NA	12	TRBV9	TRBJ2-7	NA	CASSVDEIEQYF	TGTGCCAGCAGCGTAGATGAGATCGAGCAGTACTTC
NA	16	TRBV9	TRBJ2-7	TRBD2	CASSPRGVAGVGEQYF	TGTGCCAGCAGCCCCCGAGGGGTAGCGGGAGTGGGAGAGCAGTACTTC
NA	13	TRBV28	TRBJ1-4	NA	CASSTRQTEKLFF	TGTGCCAGCAGTACCCGACAGACTGAAAAACTGTTTTTT
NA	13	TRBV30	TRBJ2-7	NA	CAWSRGFTYEQYF	TGTGCCTGGAGTCGAGGATTTACCTACGAGCAGTACTTC
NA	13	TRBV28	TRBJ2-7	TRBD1	CASHGTVNYEQYF	TGTGCCAGTCACGGGACAGTCAACTACGAGCAGTACTTC
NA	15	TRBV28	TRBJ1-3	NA	CASSLFRNSGNTIYF	TGTGCCAGCAGTTTATTCAGGAACTCTGGAAACACCATATATTTT
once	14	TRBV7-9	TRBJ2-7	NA	CASSPGLSSHEQYF	TGTGCCAGTTCACCGGGACTCTCTTCGCACGAGCAGTACTTC
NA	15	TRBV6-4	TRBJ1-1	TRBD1	CASRESYRGHAEAFF	TGTGCCAGCAGGGAGAGTTACAGGGGTCACGCTGAAGCTTTCTTT
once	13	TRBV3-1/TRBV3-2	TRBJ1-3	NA	CASSHSGADTIYF	TGTGCCAGCAGCCATTCAGGAGCGGACACCATATATTTT
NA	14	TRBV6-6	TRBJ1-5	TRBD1	CASTEQGASQPQHF	TGTGCCAGCACCGAGCAGGGGGCGAGTCAGCCCCAGCATTTT
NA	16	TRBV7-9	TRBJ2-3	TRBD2	CASSLGAGGPVDTQYF	TGTGCCAGCAGCTTAGGAGCGGGGGGGCCGGTAGATACGCAGTATTTT
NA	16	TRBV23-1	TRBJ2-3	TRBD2	CASPPHSGVSTDTQYF	TGCGCCAGCCCGCCCCACAGCGGGGTAAGCACAGATACGCAGTATTTT
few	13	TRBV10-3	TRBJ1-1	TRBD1	CALQGALNTEAFF	TGTGCCCTACAGGGGGCTTTGAACACTGAAGCTTTCTTT
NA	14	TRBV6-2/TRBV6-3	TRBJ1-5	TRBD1	CASSSPGGNQPQHF	TGTGCCAGCAGTTCTCCAGGGGGCAACCAGCCCCAGCATTTT
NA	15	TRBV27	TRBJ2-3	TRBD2	CASSRTSGSTDTQYF	TGTGCCAGCAGTCGGACTAGCGGGAGTACAGATACGCAGTATTTT
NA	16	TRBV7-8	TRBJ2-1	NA	CASSLRTLASYNEQFF	TGTGCCAGCAGCTTAAGAACCCTCGCGTCCTACAATGAGCAGTTCTTC
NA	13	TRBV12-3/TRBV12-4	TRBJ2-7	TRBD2	CASSLTSGYEQYF	TGTGCCAGCAGTTTAACTAGCGGATACGAGCAGTACTTC
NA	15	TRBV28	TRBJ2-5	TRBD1	CASSSWDRRDQTQYF	TGTGCCAGCAGCTCATGGGACAGGAGAGATCAGACCCAGTACTTC
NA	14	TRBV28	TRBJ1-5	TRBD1	CASTPGQGHQPQHF	TGTGCCAGCACCCCGGGACAGGGACATCAGCCCCAGCATTTT